The source of this T cell receptor beta chain is a study of neurological immune-mediated disorders. In the case of this clonotype: The antigen remains unidentified.

Findings and limits, study-wide: Phylogenetic grouping put 18 of 34 multiple sclerosis patients' repertoires into one related-CDR3 cluster, a possible signature. Private repertoires in all groups were suggested by the finding that expanded clones across subjects shared no CDR3 amino acid sequences.

As for the cDNA, it was generated by 5'RACE with 10-nucleotide random UMIs. Each CDR3 protein is one row after TCRdb ran MiXCR on the 5' RACE reads. The sample carries tens of thousands of distinct CDR3 sequences, 4.5% to 6.5% recorded once. V shed 0 bases and J 3 bases; nucleotides not matched to a gene: 4. CDR1 and CDR2 from the germline V gene are DFQATT and SNEGSKA (reference sequence). The CDR3 totals 15 residues. Sequenced: PBMCs. The chain recombines TRBV20-1 with TRBJ2-7; TRBD2 matches 11 bases. The clonotype comes from a young woman with multiple sclerosis. CDR3 sequence reads: CSARDWGTSGYEQYF. The CDR3 DNA reads as TGCAGTGCTAGAGATTGGGGGACTAGCGGCTACGAGCAGTACTTC.